In this sample, the clone carrying this T cell receptor (beta chain) turned up once. The sample comes from a study of shared clonotypes between healthy human individuals. Study information: Three CD4 naive, three CD4 memory, two CD8 naive and one CD8 memory plate were used per donor.

All donors were Caucasian adults living in Nashville, Tennessee. The table came from immunoSEQ multiplex PCR; TCRdb's copy has only in-frame clones and leaves some out. The repertoire holds 2 million to 2.5 million clones, 95% seen once, with 0.1% to 0.15% in the top ten. CDR3 length: 16 residues. With V trimmed by 1 base and J by 5 bases, 6 bases remained unmatched. Germline V lookup: CDR1 SGHTA, CDR2 FQGNSA. The chain couples TRBV7-2 to TRBJ2-3, with TRBD1 matching 10 bases. Sample: naive CD4+ T cells sorted from blood. The subset was: CD45RA+ positively selected. This clonotype was sampled from a man in his late teens or twenties in good health. This chain's CDR3 is CASSLVGTGVLDTQYF. CDR3 coding DNA: TGTGCCAGCAGCTTAGTAGGGACAGGGGTTTTAGATACGCAGTATTTT.